Sequencing of this T cell receptor beta chain was carried out in a study of molecular identifiers for immune sequencing clone quantification. Study-wide points: Spiked Jurkat TCR RNA equivalent to one cell was reportedly detectable in one million naive cells.

Both previously described methods and listed TCR primers were employed to make bulk TCR libraries. Each CDR3 protein is one row after TCRdb ran MiXCR on the PCR reads. The table shows about 330,000 distinct CDR3 sequences, with under 25% occurring only once. CDR1 and CDR2 from the germline V gene are SGHRS and YFSETQ. Trimming removed 2 bases from V and 2 bases from J; junction bases left unmatched: 10. The CDR3 runs 17 residues. In this sample, this clonotype turned up many times. Its antigen is not identified. Sequenced input: naive CD8+ T cells from blood, with Jurkat cell RNA spiked in. Subset indicated: FACS-sorted CD8+CD4-CCR7+CD45RA+ naive T cells. This clonotype was sampled from a human donor in good health. Some libraries in this study had Jurkat cell RNA spiked in. This rearrangement joins TRBV5-1 to TRBJ2-3, with TRBD1 matching 8 bases. The CDR3 region is CASSFSGTGEYTDTQYF. The DNA of the CDR3 is TGCGCCAGCAGCTTTTCCGGGACAGGTGAATACACAGATACGCAGTATTTT. Full variable domain (outside the CDR3, taken from reference TRBV5-1 and TRBJ2-3): KAGVTQTPRYLIKTRGQQVTLSCSPISGHRSVSWYQQTPGQGLQFLFEYFSETQRNKGNFPGRFSGRQFSNSRSEMNVSTLELGDSALYLCASSFSGTGEYTDTQYFGPGTRLTVL.